This T cell receptor (beta chain) was identified during a study of blood T cell repertoires in COVID-19. About the study: There were acute and convalescent COVID-19 samples, and they came from the United States, Italy and Spain.

Original analysis: From reference gene primer amplification, estimates of nucleated cell counts were derived. Profiling relied on immunoSEQ multiplex PCR, and the TCRdb table lists in-frame clones only, not all of them. V and J calls and clone size follow that table, whereas D and trimming were derived from the DNA. The table records approximately 160,000 clones, almost 85% of them present only once. Trimming left V 5 bases short and J 4 bases short, with 12 bases between. The CDR3 sequence is 14 residues long. CDR1 and CDR2 (germline): LNHNV, YYDKDF (reference sequence). The sequenced sample was peripheral blood. This sequence joins TRBV15 and TRBJ2-1; D unclear. The clonotype was recovered from a man aged 35 to 55 who had recovered from COVID-19. The CDR3 here is CATSGGLNYNEQFF. CDR3 nucleotide sequence: TGTGCCACCAGCGGCGGATTAAATTACAATGAGCAGTTCTTC.